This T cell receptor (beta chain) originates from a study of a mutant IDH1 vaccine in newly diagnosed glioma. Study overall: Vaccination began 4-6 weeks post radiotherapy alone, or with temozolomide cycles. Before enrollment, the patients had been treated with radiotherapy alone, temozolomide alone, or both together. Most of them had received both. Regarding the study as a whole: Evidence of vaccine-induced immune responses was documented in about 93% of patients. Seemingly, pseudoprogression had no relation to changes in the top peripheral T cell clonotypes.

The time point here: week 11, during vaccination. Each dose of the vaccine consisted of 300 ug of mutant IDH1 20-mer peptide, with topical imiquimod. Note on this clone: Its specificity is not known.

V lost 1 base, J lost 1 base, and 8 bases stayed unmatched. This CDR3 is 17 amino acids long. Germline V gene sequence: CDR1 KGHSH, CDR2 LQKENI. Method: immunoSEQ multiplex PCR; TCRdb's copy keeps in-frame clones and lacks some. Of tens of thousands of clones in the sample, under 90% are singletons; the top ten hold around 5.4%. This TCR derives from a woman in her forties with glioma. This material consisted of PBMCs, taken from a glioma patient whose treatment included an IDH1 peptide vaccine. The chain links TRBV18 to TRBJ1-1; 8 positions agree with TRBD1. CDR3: CASSPLSPGGGNTEAFF. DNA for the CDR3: TGTGCCAGCTCACCACTATCGCCAGGGGGCGGGAACACTGAAGCTTTCTTT.